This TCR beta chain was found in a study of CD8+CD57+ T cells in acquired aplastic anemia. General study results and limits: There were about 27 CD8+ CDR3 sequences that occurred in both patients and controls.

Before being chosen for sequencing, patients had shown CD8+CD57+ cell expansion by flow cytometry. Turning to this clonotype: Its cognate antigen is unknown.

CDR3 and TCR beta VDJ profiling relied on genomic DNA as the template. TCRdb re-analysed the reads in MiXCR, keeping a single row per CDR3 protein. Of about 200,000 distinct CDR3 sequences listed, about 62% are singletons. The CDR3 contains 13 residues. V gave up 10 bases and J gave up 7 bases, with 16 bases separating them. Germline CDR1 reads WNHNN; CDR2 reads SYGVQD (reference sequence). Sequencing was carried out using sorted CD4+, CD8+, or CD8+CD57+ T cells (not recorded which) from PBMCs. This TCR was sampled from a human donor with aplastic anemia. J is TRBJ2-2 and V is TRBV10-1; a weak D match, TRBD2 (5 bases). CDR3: CAKTDFRVGELFF. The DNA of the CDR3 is TGCGCCAAAACGGACTTTCGGGTCGGGGAGCTGTTTTTT.